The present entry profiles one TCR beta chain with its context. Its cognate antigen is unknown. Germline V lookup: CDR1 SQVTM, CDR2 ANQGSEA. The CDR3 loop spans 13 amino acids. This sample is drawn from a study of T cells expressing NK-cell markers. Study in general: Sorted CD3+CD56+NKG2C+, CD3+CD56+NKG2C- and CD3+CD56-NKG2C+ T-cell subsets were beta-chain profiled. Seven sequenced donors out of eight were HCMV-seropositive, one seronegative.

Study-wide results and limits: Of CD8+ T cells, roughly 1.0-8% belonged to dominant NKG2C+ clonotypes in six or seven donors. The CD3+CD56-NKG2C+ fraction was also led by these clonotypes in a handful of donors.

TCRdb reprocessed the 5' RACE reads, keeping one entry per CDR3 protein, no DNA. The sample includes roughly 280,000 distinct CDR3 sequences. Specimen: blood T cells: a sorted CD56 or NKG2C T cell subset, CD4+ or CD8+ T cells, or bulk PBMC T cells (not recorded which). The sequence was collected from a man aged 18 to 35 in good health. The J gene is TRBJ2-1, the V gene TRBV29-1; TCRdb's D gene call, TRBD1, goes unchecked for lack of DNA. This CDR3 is CSVEDLSRNEQFF.